The rows below give T cell receptor beta chains drawn from one sample of a study of blood T cell repertoires in COVID-19. Profiled with immunoSEQ multiplex PCR; TCRdb holds only in-frame clones, not every one. The sample includes about 140,000 clones, about 88% of them seen just once. The sample was peripheral blood. Source of these receptors: a human donor with acute or convalescent COVID-19. The donor label of this sample is uncertain. The conserved cysteine and the conserved F or W are not part of the CDR3 here. A clone size is listed for some rows: how often the clone was seen (once, few, many), or a class if it is expanded.

V: TRBV6-4; size: -; CDR3: ASRRTGNTEAF
V: TRBV6-5; size: once; CDR3: ASSIGTYNEQF
V: TRBV6-1; size: once; CDR3: ASSEGRGSWDEQF
V: TRBV7-9; size: -; CDR3: ASSLVDERGSGYT
V: TRBV24-1; size: -; CDR3: ATSDPSPGQGAYTGELF
V: TRBV5-1; size: -; CDR3: ASSLTTGNGNTIY
V: TRBV12-3/TRBV12-4; size: -; CDR3: ASSYGQVYEQY
V: TRBV6-1; size: -; CDR3: ASSEYRTGTRGYT
V: TRBV7-3; size: -; CDR3: ASSPATGTHGELF
V: TRBV28; size: -; CDR3: ASSLGADRGGSGANVLT
V: TRBV21-1; size: -; CDR3: ASSRQVNTEAF
V: TRBV4-1; size: -; CDR3: ASSHPDRGWQPQH
V: TRBV27; size: once; CDR3: ASSYLTSGGALNNEQF
V: TRBV10-3; size: -; CDR3: AISESAGADTQY
V: TRBV7-6; size: -; CDR3: ASSLVGSYNEQF
V: TRBV6-5; size: once; CDR3: ASDRENSPLH